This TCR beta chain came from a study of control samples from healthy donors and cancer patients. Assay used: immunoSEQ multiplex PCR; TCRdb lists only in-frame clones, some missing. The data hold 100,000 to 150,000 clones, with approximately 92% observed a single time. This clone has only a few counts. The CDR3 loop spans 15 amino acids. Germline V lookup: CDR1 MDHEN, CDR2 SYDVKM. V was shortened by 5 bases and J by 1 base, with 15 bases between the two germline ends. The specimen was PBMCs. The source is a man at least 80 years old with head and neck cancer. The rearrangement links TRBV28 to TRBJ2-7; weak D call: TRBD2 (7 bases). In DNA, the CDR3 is TGTGCCAGCAGTGTGGCGGGGGACAAATCCTACGAGCAGTACTTC. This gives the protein CASSVAGDKSYEQYF.